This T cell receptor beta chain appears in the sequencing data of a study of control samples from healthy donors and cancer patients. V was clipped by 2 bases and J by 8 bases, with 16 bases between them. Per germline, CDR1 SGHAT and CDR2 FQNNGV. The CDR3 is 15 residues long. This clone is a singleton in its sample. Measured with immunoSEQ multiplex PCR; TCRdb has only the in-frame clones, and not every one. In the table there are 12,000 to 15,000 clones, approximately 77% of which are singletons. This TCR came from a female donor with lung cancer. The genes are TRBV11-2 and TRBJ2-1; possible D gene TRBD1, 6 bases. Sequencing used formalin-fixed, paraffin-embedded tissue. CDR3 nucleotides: TGTGCCAGCAGCTTAAGCTTTAGGGGGTTGGATGAGCAGTTCTTC. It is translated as CASSLSFRGLDEQFF.